Presented here are 26 T cell receptor beta chains from one specimen sequenced in a study of blood T cell repertoires in COVID-19. Profiling relied on immunoSEQ multiplex PCR, and the TCRdb table lists in-frame clones only, not all of them. The sample includes under 200,000 clones, roughly 85% of them seen just once. The sequenced sample was PBMCs or T cells enriched from blood (not recorded which). Receptor source: a woman between 65 and 79 years old in a cohort exposed to, infected with or recovered from COVID-19 (not recorded which).

The chain links TRBV7-2 to TRBJ2-3; 8 nucleotides agree with TRBD2. This CDR3 comprises 15 residues. Trimming cost V 3 bases and J 3 bases; bases outside gene matches: 5. Per the germline V gene, CDR1 is SGHTA and CDR2 is FQGNSA. CDR3 sequence reads: CASSFTPGGTDTQYF. For the CDR3, the DNA is TGTGCCAGCAGCTTTACCCCGGGGGGGACAGATACGCAGTATTTT.

The V call is TRBV24-1, the J call TRBJ2-1; 7 nucleotides align to TRBD1. CDR3 length: 16 amino acids. With V trimmed by 3 bases and J by 4 bases, 8 bases remained unmatched. Germline V gene data show CDR1 as KGHDR and CDR2 as SFDVKD. The CDR3 loop reads CATSDPHRGGYNEQFF. The CDR3 DNA is TGTGCCACCAGTGATCCCCACAGGGGCGGATACAATGAGCAGTTCTTC.

The chain recombines TRBV5-1 with TRBJ1-4; 8 nucleotides line up with TRBD1. The trim removed 4 bases at V and 8 bases at J, leaving 10 bases unmatched. The germline CDR1 and CDR2 sequences are SGHRS and YFSETQ. There are 15 residues in the CDR3. The CDR3 region has the DNA TGCGCCAGCAGCGCAGGACAGGGTTTCCGAGAAAAACTGTTTTTT. Translation gives CASSAGQGFREKLFF. Drawing the rest from reference TRBV5-1 and TRBJ1-4, the complete variable domain is KAGVTQTPRYLIKTRGQQVTLSCSPISGHRSVSWYQQTPGQGLQFLFEYFSETQRNKGNFPGRFSGRQFSNSRSEMNVSTLELGDSALYLCASSAGQGFREKLFFGSGTQLSVL.

J is TRBJ2-5 and V is TRBV11-2, with D maybe TRBD1 (6 bases). The CDR3 totals 16 residues. V was cut by 5 bases and J by 2 bases, with 18 bases left in between. CDR1 and CDR2 (germline): SGHAT, FQNNGV. CDR3 sequence: CASSLGNRGGQETQYF. The CDR3 DNA reads as TGTGCCAGCAGCCTTGGTAACAGAGGGGGTCAAGAGACCCAGTACTTC.

The chain joins TRBV2 to TRBJ1-2; D is possibly TRBD1 (6 bases). V lost 3 bases and J lost 3, with 8 bases in between. The germline CDR1 and CDR2 sequences are SNHLY and FYNNEI. This CDR3 has 13 amino acids. CDR3 nucleotides: TGTGCCAGCAGTGAGGACAGATACTATGGCTACACCTTC. Translation gives CASSEDRYYGYTF.

This clone was seen once. An end of the junction differs from the germline gene, which may be a read error. The V call is TRBV6-2 or TRBV6-3, the J call TRBJ1-5, with D perhaps TRBD1 (5 bases). The CDR3 length is 14 residues. Germline V gene sequence: CDR1 MNHEY, CDR2 SVGEGT. The DNA for the CDR3 is TGTGCCAGCAGTTCCGTTACGGGGGATCAACCCCAGCATTTT. Encoded protein: CASSSVTGDQPQHF.

The V and J genes are TRBV10-2 and TRBJ1-5, with 7 nucleotides matching TRBD1. This CDR3 comprises 15 residues. Germline loops: CDR1 WSHSY, CDR2 SAAADI. J was trimmed by 1 base and V by 0 bases; bases with no gene match: 0. CDR3 nucleotide sequence: TGCGCCAGCAGTGAGTCCAGGGGGAGCAATCAGCCCCAGCATTTT. This sequence encodes CASSESRGSNQPQHF.

This clone is a singleton in its sample. This chain joins TRBV9 and TRBJ2-1; TRBD2 aligns across 11 bases. V was pared by 3 bases and J by 3 bases, with 5 bases of the junction left unmatched. The CDR3 spans 16 residues. Germline-derived CDR1 and CDR2 are SGDLS and YYNGEE. CDR3 sequence reads: CASSETGTSGYNEQFF. CDR3 coding DNA: TGTGCCAGCAGCGAAACCGGGACTAGCGGCTACAATGAGCAGTTCTTC.

The chain couples TRBV28 to TRBJ1-2, with D possibly matching TRBD1 (6 bases). Germline V lookup: CDR1 MDHEN, CDR2 SYDVKM. The CDR3 spans 13 residues. Between the trimmed V and J ends, which lost 7 bases and 5 bases, there was a span of 14 bases. CDR3 nucleotide sequence: TGTGCCAGCACCACGGGGACAAGTTATGGCTACACCTTC. This sequence encodes CASTTGTSYGYTF.

This chain connects TRBV19 to TRBJ1-1; the D gene is possibly TRBD1 (5 bases). The CDR3 covers 14 residues. Trimming left V 2 bases short and J 5 bases short, with 12 bases between. Germline CDR1 is LNHDA and CDR2 is SQIVND (reference sequence). CDR3 region: CASSIIGGFTEAFF. DNA for the CDR3: TGTGCCAGTAGTATAATCGGGGGGTTTACTGAAGCTTTCTTT.

The chain employs TRBV7-9 and TRBJ1-2; 8 bases line up with TRBD1. Germline V lookup: CDR1 SEHNR, CDR2 FQNEAQ (reference sequence). The CDR3 sequence is 14 residues long. The trim removed 3 bases at V and 5 bases at J, leaving 5 bases unmatched. The CDR3 region is CASSFGQGGYGYTF. The CDR3 nucleotides read TGTGCCAGCAGCTTTGGACAGGGAGGGTATGGCTACACCTTC.

This chain links TRBV6-1 with TRBJ2-3, with D unresolved. CDR1 MNHNS and CDR2 SASEGT come from the germline V gene. The CDR3 consists of 14 residues. Between the trimmed V and J ends, which lost 0 bases and 2 bases, there was a span of 6 bases. In DNA form, the CDR3 reads TGTGCCAGCAGTGAAGCCAGTCTCACAGATACGCAGTATTTT. This translates into CASSEASLTDTQYF.

A few counts support this clone. The chain has TRBV4-2 and TRBJ1-2, with 7 bases identical to TRBD1. CDR3 length equals 18 residues. After removal of 4 bases from V and 8 bases from J, the junction contained 22 bases not matched to a gene. Germline CDR1 LGHNA, CDR2 YNFKEQ. The CDR3 nucleotides read TGTGCCAGCAGCCTGATTAGAGGAGGGGGCGGAAGGGGGGACGGCTACACCTTC. Translation: CASSLIRGGGGRGDGYTF.

This clone was picked up one time. The chain has TRBV27 and TRBJ2-7, with D possibly matching TRBD1 (6 bases). Germline V lookup: CDR1 MNHEY, CDR2 SMNVEV (reference sequence). Trimming stripped 2 bases from V and 1 base from J, with 12 bases between. The CDR3 loop spans 15 amino acids. As DNA, the CDR3 is TGTGCCAGCAGTTTAAGAGGAGACAGGTCCTACGAGCAGTACTTC. Amino acids: CASSLRGDRSYEQYF.

This clone has only one observation. The V gene is TRBV6-4, the J gene TRBJ1-2; D is unclear. This CDR3 spans 12 amino acids. V gave up 2 bases and J gave up 5 bases, with 6 bases separating them. From germline, CDR1 is MRHNA and CDR2 SNTAGT. The DNA of the CDR3 is TGTGCCAGCAGTGACCGGGGATATGGCTACACCTTC. This sequence encodes CASSDRGYGYTF.

CDR3: CASSPPSGQGPTYGYTF. DNA for the CDR3: TGTGCCAGCTCACCACCTTCGGGACAGGGACCAACCTATGGCTACACCTTC. This chain joins TRBV18 and TRBJ1-2, with TRBD1 identical over 9 bases. Germline CDR1 and CDR2: KGHSH and LQKENI. J was trimmed by 4 bases and V by 0 bases; bases with no gene match: 9. CDR3 size: 17 residues.

The chain joins TRBV25-1 to TRBJ1-1; D is possibly TRBD1 (5 bases). V was shortened by 3 bases and J by 0 bases, with 5 bases between the two germline ends. Germline V lookup: CDR1 MGHDK, CDR2 SYGVNS. CDR3 length: 13 amino acids. The CDR3 is CASSETVNTEAFF. In DNA, the CDR3 is TGTGCCAGCAGTGAGACAGTGAACACTGAAGCTTTCTTT.

This sequence joins TRBV5-1 and TRBJ1-2, with 12 bases aligning to TRBD1. V lost 3 bases and J lost 5; bases outside the gene matches: 8. The germline V gene has CDR1 SGHRS and CDR2 YFSETQ. This CDR3 region has 16 residues. This chain's CDR3 is CASSSLGTGGWYGYTF. CDR3 nucleotides: TGCGCCAGCAGCTCCCTCGGGACAGGGGGCTGGTATGGCTACACCTTC.

The J gene is TRBJ2-7, the V gene TRBV5-1, with 7 bases matching TRBD1. J gave up 2 bases and V 4 bases, and 9 bases lay outside the gene matches. CDR1 is SGHRS and CDR2 is YFSETQ in the germline V gene. CDR3 size: 15 residues. This CDR3 reads CASSNGQAMTYEQYF. CDR3 nucleotide sequence: TGCGCCAGCAGCAATGGACAGGCGATGACCTACGAGCAGTACTTC.

This clone was detected once. This chain connects TRBV29-1 to TRBJ2-3, with 8 positions matching TRBD2. The CDR3 spans 13 residues. V dropped 6 bases and J dropped 3; count of bases not matched to a gene: 5. Germline CDR1 reads SQVTM; CDR2 reads ANQGSEA. This chain's CDR3 is CSVGGDGTDTQYF. CDR3 coding DNA: TGCAGCGTCGGGGGGGACGGGACAGATACGCAGTATTTT.

This clone was seen only a few times. The rearrangement uses TRBV11-3 and TRBJ1-3; 9 bases map to TRBD1. V gave up 4 bases and J gave up 3 bases; unmatched junction bases: 7. The CDR3 spans 16 residues. The germline V gene encodes CDR1 SGHNT and CDR2 YENEEA. The CDR3 DNA is TGTGCCAGCAGCTCCGGGACAGGGAGAGGTGGAAACACCATATATTTT. This translates into CASSSGTGRGGNTIYF. Supplemented by reference TRBV11-3 and TRBJ1-3, the full variable domain reads EAGVVQSPRYKIIEKKQPVAFWCNPISGHNTLYWYLQNLGQGPELLIRYENEEAVDDSQLPKDRFSAERLKGVDSTLKIQPAELGDSAVYLCASSSGTGRGGNTIYFGEGSWLTVV.

CDR3 in DNA: TGTGCCAGCAGCGTGGGCCGTTATACAGATACGCAGTATTTT. It is translated as CASSVGRYTDTQYF. J is TRBJ2-3 and V is TRBV7-3; D unclear. Trimming stripped 5 bases from V and 3 bases from J, with 12 bases between. CDR1 is SGHTA and CDR2 is FQGTGA in the germline V gene. The CDR3 totals 14 residues.

The J gene is TRBJ2-7, the V gene TRBV4-2, with TRBD1 matching over 9 bases. Looked up from germline, CDR1 is LGHNA and CDR2 is YNFKEQ. V dropped 0 bases and J dropped 0; count of bases not matched to a gene: 24. The CDR3 loop spans 23 amino acids. CDR3 sequence (DNA): TGTGCCAGCAGCCAAGAACCCCGGAGGACAGGGGCCGCGTTTGCGCTTGGCTCCTACGAGCAGTACTTC. This codes for CASSQEPRRTGAAFALGSYEQYF.

J is TRBJ2-1 and V is TRBV27; a possible D gene is TRBD2 (5 bases). The CDR3 runs to 13 residues. Germline V gene sequence: CDR1 MNHEY, CDR2 SMNVEV (reference sequence). Trimming took 3 bases from V and 11 from J, leaving 14 bases between them. The chain's CDR3 is CASSFATRGQQFF. DNA of the CDR3: TGTGCCAGCAGTTTCGCCACACGCGGGCAGCAGTTCTTC.

The chain combines TRBV7-2 with TRBJ2-3; tentative D call: TRBD2 (6 bases). The CDR3 spans 17 residues. Germline assignment: CDR1 SGHTA and CDR2 FQGNSA. The V end lost 4 bases, the J end lost 4 bases, and 21 bases lay between the germline ends. In DNA, the CDR3 is TGTGCCAGCAGCTCCCGCATTTGGAGGGTCCGCCCAGATACGCAGTATTTT. Protein product: CASSSRIWRVRPDTQYF. The variable domain in full, completed from reference TRBV7-2 and TRBJ2-3, reads GAGVSQSPSNKVTEKGKDVELRCDPISGHTALYWYRQSLGQGLEFLIYFQGNSAPDKSGLPSDRFSAERTGGSVSTLTIQRTQQEDSAVYLCASSSRIWRVRPDTQYFGPGTRLTVL.

V and J are TRBV28 and TRBJ1-2, with D tentatively TRBD1 (6 bases). Germline assignment: CDR1 MDHEN and CDR2 SYDVKM. The germline V and J ends were trimmed by 6 bases and 5 bases, with 16 bases remaining between them. The CDR3 is 14 amino acids. This CDR3 is CASRPSGAGYGYTF. CDR3 coding DNA: TGTGCCAGCAGACCATCAGGGGCCGGATATGGCTACACCTTC.